One sample yielded the 21 T cell receptor beta chains listed below, sequenced in a study of T cells in Graves' hyperthyroidism and ophthalmopathy. RNA transcripts served as the template for amplifying TCR beta CDR3 regions. Researchers ran a first-round RT-PCR on the TCR CDR3 using the HTBI primer set. One entry per CDR3 protein, called by TCRdb with MiXCR from the multiplex PCR reads. The repertoire holds about 250,000 distinct CDR3 sequences, with about 16% as singletons. What was sequenced was blood. The receptors derive from a woman between 45 and 60 years old with Graves' hyperthyroidism that later progressed to Graves' ophthalmopathy.

This clonotype occurred many times. The chain uses TRBV7-8 and TRBJ2-1; D is unresolved. CDR3 length: 14 amino acids. V dropped 2 bases and J dropped 8 bases, with 13 bases sitting between them. CDR1 is SGHVS, CDR2 FQNEAQ, per germline. CDR3 sequence: CASSLLYGIDEQFF. In DNA, the CDR3 is TGTGCCAGCAGCTTACTATATGGAATCGATGAGCAGTTCTTC.

This clonotype was detected a few times. The rearrangement links TRBV9 to TRBJ2-3, with 12 bases that match TRBD2. From germline, CDR1 is SGDLS and CDR2 YYNGEE. The CDR3 consists of 16 residues. The ends lost 1 base at V and 2 bases at J; junction bases unmatched: 2. This CDR3 reads CASSVTSGRTTDTQYF. CDR3 DNA: TGTGCCAGCAGCGTAACTAGCGGGAGGACCACAGATACGCAGTATTTT. The variable domain in full, completed from reference TRBV9 and TRBJ2-3, reads DSGVTQTPKHLITATGQRVTLRCSPRSGDLSVYWYQQSLDQGLQFLIQYYNGEERAKGNILERFSAQQFPDLHSELNLSSLELGDSALYFCASSVTSGRTTDTQYFGPGTRLTVL.

This clonotype came up once. The chain carries TRBV19 and TRBJ2-7; a weak D match, TRBD1 (5 bases). This CDR3 spans 14 amino acids. The V gene lost 3 bases and the J gene lost 2 bases, with 11 bases spanning the gap. The germline gives CDR1 LNHDA, CDR2 SQIVND (reference sequence). As DNA, the CDR3 is TGTGCCAGTAGTATTACAGGCGGTCCCTACGAGCAGTACTTC. Translating gives CASSITGGPYEQYF.

The chain joins TRBV13 to TRBJ1-2; D is possibly TRBD1 (6 bases). This CDR3 comprises 14 residues. The V gene lost 5 bases and the J gene lost 6 bases, with 16 bases spanning the gap. The germline gives CDR1 PRHDT, CDR2 FYEKMQ (reference sequence). The CDR3 nucleotides read TGTGCCAGCAGCCGAGGGGGGGGTAGTGATGGCTACACCTTC. The encoded protein is CASSRGGGSDGYTF.

This clonotype was seen repeatedly, ten times or more. The rearrangement uses TRBV28 and TRBJ1-2; maybe TRBD1 (5 bases). V lost 8 bases and J 6 bases, leaving 16 bases between the germline ends. Germline V gene lookup returns CDR1 MDHEN and CDR2 SYDVKM. The CDR3 is 13 amino acids. The CDR3, as DNA: TGTGCCAGCGGGGCAAGCAGGGCGCATGGCTACACCTTC. Protein product: CASGASRAHGYTF.

In this sample, this clonotype turned up a few times. V gene TRBV20-1 combines with J gene TRBJ2-5; weak D call: TRBD2 (5 bases). Germline V CDR1 and CDR2: DFQATT, SNEGSKA (reference sequence). V lost 0 bases and J 0 bases, leaving 8 bases between the germline ends. The CDR3 contains 14 residues. The CDR3 DNA follows: TGCAGTGCTAGAGAACCGGGAAACCAAGAGACCCAGTACTTC. Its translation is CSAREPGNQETQYF.

At least ten counts were recorded for this clonotype. Here the CDR3 reads CSAGQDGGDTQYF. The CDR3, as DNA: TGCAGCGCCGGACAGGATGGTGGAGATACGCAGTATTTT. The chain links TRBV29-1 to TRBJ2-3; TRBD1 matches at 7 bases. CDR1 and CDR2 (germline): SQVTM, ANQGSEA. J lost 5 bases, V lost 7 bases, and 9 bases had no gene match. The CDR3 covers 13 residues.

This clonotype was seen many times. The chain employs TRBV28 and TRBJ1-3; D might be TRBD1 (5 bases). Between the trimmed V and J ends, which lost 7 bases and 0 bases, there was a span of 16 bases. There are 16 residues in the CDR3. The germline CDR1 and CDR2 sequences are MDHEN and SYDVKM. CDR3 bases: TGTGCCAGCACCTCCCCGGGACGGAACTCTGGAAACACCATATATTTT. Translated: CASTSPGRNSGNTIYF.

This clonotype was seen at least ten times. This rearrangement joins TRBV3-1 to TRBJ1-3; TRBD1 agrees at 10 bases. V lost 1 base to trimming and J lost 9 bases; unmatched junction nucleotides: 3. The germline V gene encodes CDR1 LGHDT and CDR2 YNNKEL (reference sequence). There are 14 residues in the CDR3. CDR3 amino acids: CASSQGQGATTIYF. The CDR3 DNA is TGTGCCAGCAGCCAAGGACAGGGGGCAACCACCATATATTTT.

This clonotype was seen at least ten times. The rearrangement links TRBV28 to TRBJ1-2; no clear D gene. Per germline, CDR1 MDHEN and CDR2 SYDVKM. Trimming left V 8 bases short and J 6 bases short, with 22 bases between. CDR3 length: 15 amino acids. The CDR3 protein is CASSSWALTGHGYTF. DNA of the CDR3: TGTGCCAGCTCCTCCTGGGCCCTGACCGGTCATGGCTACACCTTC.

The chain recombines TRBV28 with TRBJ2-1, with 9 bases that match TRBD1. Germline V lookup: CDR1 MDHEN, CDR2 SYDVKM. The CDR3 totals 16 residues. V was pared by 2 bases and J by 4 bases, with 6 bases of the junction left unmatched. CDR3 sequence (DNA): TGTGCCAGCAGTTTAACCGGGACAGGGCCTTACAATGAGCAGTTCTTC. Translated, it gives CASSLTGTGPYNEQFF.

Ten or more counts support this clonotype. The CDR3 reads CASSLRSSGVGTQYF. CDR3 DNA sequence: TGTGCCAGCAGCCTGAGGTCTAGCGGGGTCGGGACCCAGTACTTC. The chain employs TRBV12-3 or TRBV12-4 and TRBJ2-5; 9 nucleotides match TRBD2. V dropped 6 bases and J dropped 7; count of bases not matched to a gene: 12. The CDR3 totals 15 residues.

This clonotype was counted at least ten times. The chain links TRBV9 to TRBJ1-4, with 8 nucleotides matching TRBD1. CDR3 length: 14 residues. The germline V gene has CDR1 SGDLS and CDR2 YYNGEE. Losses at the gene ends were 4 bases for V and 5 bases for J; bases not matched to a gene: 4. CDR3 protein: CASSPRGQNEKLFF. The CDR3 DNA reads as TGTGCCAGCAGCCCCAGGGGGCAAAATGAAAAACTGTTTTTT.

This clonotype was seen many times. CDR3 region: CASSLISQAHRDRNTEAFF. The CDR3 coding sequence is TGTGCCAGCAGCTTAATTTCCCAGGCTCACAGGGATCGAAACACTGAAGCTTTCTTT. The chain is built from TRBV7-2 and TRBJ1-1; tentative D call: TRBD1 (6 bases). Between the trimmed V and J ends, which lost 2 bases and 2 bases, there was a span of 24 bases. Germline CDR1 and CDR2: SGHTA and FQGNSA. This CDR3 comprises 19 residues.

This clonotype was detected a few times. The chain joins TRBV7-9 to TRBJ2-2, with D perhaps matching TRBD2 (5 bases). The CDR3 runs to 14 residues. Looked up from germline, CDR1 is SEHNR and CDR2 is FQNEAQ (reference sequence). Trimming removed 5 bases from V and 1 base from J, with 8 bases in between. CDR3 in DNA: TGTGCCAGCAGCCCCGGACTGAACACCGGGGAGCTGTTTTTT. Translating gives CASSPGLNTGELFF.

This clonotype came up once. The rearrangement joins TRBV9 to TRBJ1-2, with D unresolved. Trimming cost V 1 base and J 2 bases, with 9 bases left between them. The V gene's germline CDR1 is SGDLS and CDR2 YYNGEE. The CDR3 covers 14 residues. DNA for the CDR3: TGTGCCAGCAGCGTAAGCCAGGCCAACTATGGCTACACCTTC. Translation: CASSVSQANYGYTF.

This clonotype was seen at least ten times. J is TRBJ1-2 and V is TRBV30, with no clear D. Germline V lookup: CDR1 GTSNPN, CDR2 SVGIG (reference sequence). V was trimmed by 7 bases and J by 3 bases, leaving 9 bases between them. CDR3 length: 11 residues. The CDR3 bases are TGTGCCTTGGACCAGTACTATGGCTACACCTTC. Translated, it gives CALDQYYGYTF.

This clonotype came up a few times. V usage is TRBV7-8 and J usage is TRBJ1-1, with D tentatively TRBD1 (5 bases). In germline, CDR1 is SGHVS, CDR2 FQNEAQ. Trimming removed 2 bases at V and 4 bases at J, with 17 bases between. CDR3 size: 16 residues. CDR3 sequence reads: CASSLYSGAAGTEAFF. Here the CDR3 DNA reads TGTGCCAGCAGCTTATACTCCGGGGCCGCGGGCACTGAAGCTTTCTTT.

This clonotype has a count of ten or more. V is TRBV28 and J is TRBJ2-7; TRBD1 agrees at 9 bases. V lost 3 bases and J lost 5; bases outside the gene matches: 5. Per germline, CDR1 MDHEN and CDR2 SYDVKM. The CDR3 covers 14 residues. The CDR3 loop reads CASSFGTGKNEQYF. Here the CDR3 DNA reads TGTGCCAGCAGTTTCGGGACAGGGAAAAACGAGCAGTACTTC.

This clonotype has a count of ten or more. The V call is TRBV4-1, the J call TRBJ2-7, with a weak D call TRBD2 (5 bases). Germline CDR1 reads MGHRA; CDR2 reads YSYEKL. The CDR3 runs 16 residues. V lost 2 bases and J 0 bases, leaving 14 bases between the germline ends. CDR3 loop: CASSQPPGSYSYEQYF. CDR3 sequence (DNA): TGCGCCAGCAGCCAACCGCCGGGATCCTACTCCTACGAGCAGTACTTC.

The chain is built from TRBV20-1 and TRBJ1-1, with 7 bases aligning to TRBD1. Germline loops: CDR1 DFQATT, CDR2 SNEGSKA (reference sequence). The CDR3 is 13 residues long. Losses at the gene ends were 4 bases for V and 3 bases for J; bases not matched to a gene: 5. CDR3 region: CSAIDRADTEAFF. CDR3 nucleotide sequence: TGCAGTGCTATAGACAGGGCCGACACTGAAGCTTTCTTT.